Sequencing of this TCR beta chain was carried out in a study of control samples from healthy donors and cancer patients. This clone was observed a single time. The J segment lost 10 bases and the V segment lost 0 bases, leaving 14 bases of the junction unmatched. CDR1 GTSNPN and CDR2 SVGIG come from the germline V gene (reference sequence). The CDR3 consists of 17 residues. Only in-frame clones appear in the TCRdb table, and some are missing; sequencing was by immunoSEQ multiplex PCR. The sample contains fewer than 150,000 clones, 80% to 95% of which appear only once. This sequence originates from a man aged 18-30 years in good health. Sequenced sample: blood. V usage is TRBV30 and J usage is TRBJ2-1; TRBD2 matches 11 bases. In DNA, the CDR3 is TGTGCCTGGAGTGTATGGACTAGCGGGTCCCCGGGGCGGGAGCAGTTCTTC. It codes for CAWSVWTSGSPGREQFF.